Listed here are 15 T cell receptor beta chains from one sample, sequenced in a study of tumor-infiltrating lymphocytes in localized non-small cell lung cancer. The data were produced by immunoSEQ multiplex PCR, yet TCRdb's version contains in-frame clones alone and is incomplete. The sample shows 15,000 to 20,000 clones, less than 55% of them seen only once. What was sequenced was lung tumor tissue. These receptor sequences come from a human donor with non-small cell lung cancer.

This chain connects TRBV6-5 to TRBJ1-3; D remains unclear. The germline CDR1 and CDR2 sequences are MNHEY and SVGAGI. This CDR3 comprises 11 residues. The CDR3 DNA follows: TGTGCTAGCTTCCAGGGAAACACCATATATTTT. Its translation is CASFQGNTIYF.

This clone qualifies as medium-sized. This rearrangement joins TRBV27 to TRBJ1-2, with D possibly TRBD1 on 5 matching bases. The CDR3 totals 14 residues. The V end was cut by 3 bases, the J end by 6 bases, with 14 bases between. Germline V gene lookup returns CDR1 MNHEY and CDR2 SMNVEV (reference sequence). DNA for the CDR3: TGTGCCAGCAGTTTTGGGCGGGGGAGAGATGGCTACACCTTC. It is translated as CASSFGRGRDGYTF.

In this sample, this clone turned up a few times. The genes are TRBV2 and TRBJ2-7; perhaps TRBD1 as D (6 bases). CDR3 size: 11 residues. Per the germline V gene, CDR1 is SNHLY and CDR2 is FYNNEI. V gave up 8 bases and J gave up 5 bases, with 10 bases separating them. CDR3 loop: CASGGRDEQYF. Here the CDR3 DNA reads TGTGCCAGCGGGGGCAGGGACGAGCAGTACTTC.

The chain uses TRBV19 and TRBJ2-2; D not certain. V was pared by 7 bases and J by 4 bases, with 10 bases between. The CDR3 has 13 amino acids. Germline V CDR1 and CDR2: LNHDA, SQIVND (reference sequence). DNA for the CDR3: TGTGCCAGTACCGGACGGGTCACCGGGGAGCTGTTTTTT. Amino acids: CASTGRVTGELFF.

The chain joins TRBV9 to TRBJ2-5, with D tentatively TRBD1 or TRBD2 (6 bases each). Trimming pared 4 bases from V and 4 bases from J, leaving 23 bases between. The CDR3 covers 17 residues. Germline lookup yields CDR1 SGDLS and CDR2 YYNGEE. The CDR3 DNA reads TGTGCCAGCAGCCCCGGAGGGTTTGGGGGCAGGATAGAGACCCAGTACTTC. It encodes CASSPGGFGGRIETQYF.

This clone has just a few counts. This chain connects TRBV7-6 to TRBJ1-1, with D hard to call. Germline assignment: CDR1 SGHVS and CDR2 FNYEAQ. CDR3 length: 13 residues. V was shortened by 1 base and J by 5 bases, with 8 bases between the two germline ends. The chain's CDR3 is CASSLGLGTEAFF. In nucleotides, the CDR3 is TGTGCCAGCAGCTTAGGGCTGGGAACTGAAGCTTTCTTT. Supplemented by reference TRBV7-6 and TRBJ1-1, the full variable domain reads GAGVSQSPRYKVTKRGQDVALRCDPISGHVSLYWYRQALGQGPEFLTYFNYEAQQDKSGLPNDRFSAERPEGSISTLTIQRTEQRDSAMYRCASSLGLGTEAFFGQGTRLTVV.

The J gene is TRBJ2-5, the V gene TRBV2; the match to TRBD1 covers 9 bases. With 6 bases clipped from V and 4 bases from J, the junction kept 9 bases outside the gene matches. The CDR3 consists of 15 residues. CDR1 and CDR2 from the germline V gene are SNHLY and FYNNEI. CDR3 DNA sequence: TGTGCCAGCAGAAGGACAGGGGTGGGGTTAGAGACCCAGTACTTC. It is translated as CASRRTGVGLETQYF.

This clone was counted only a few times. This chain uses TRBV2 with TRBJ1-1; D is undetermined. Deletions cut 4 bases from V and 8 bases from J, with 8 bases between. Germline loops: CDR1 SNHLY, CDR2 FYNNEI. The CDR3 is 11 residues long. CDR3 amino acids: CASSVNSEAFF. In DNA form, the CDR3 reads TGTGCCAGCAGTGTAAACAGCGAAGCTTTCTTT.

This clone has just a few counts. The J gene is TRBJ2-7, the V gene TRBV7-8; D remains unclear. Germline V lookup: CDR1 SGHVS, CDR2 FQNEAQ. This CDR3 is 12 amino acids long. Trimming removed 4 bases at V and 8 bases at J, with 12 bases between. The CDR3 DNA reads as TGTGCCAGCAGCTCCATTAGGGCCCAGCAGTACTTC. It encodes CASSSIRAQQYF.

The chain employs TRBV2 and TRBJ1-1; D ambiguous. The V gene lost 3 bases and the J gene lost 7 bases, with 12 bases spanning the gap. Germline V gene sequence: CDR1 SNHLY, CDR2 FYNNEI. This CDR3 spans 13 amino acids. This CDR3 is CASSEGNFNEAFF. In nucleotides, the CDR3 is TGTGCCAGCAGTGAGGGTAACTTTAATGAAGCTTTCTTT.

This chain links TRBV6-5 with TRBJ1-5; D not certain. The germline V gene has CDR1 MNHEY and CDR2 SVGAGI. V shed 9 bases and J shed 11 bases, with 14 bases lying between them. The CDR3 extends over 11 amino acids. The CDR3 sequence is CASSPGLTQHF. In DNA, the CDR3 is TGTGCCAGTTCGCCGGGCCTCACCCAGCATTTT.

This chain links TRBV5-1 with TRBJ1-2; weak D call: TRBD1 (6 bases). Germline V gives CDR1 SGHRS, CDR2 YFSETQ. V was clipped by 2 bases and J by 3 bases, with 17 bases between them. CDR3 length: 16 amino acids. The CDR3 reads CASSFQRGGLYYGYTF. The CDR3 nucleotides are TGCGCCAGCAGCTTCCAGCGGGGGGGGCTTTACTATGGCTACACCTTC.

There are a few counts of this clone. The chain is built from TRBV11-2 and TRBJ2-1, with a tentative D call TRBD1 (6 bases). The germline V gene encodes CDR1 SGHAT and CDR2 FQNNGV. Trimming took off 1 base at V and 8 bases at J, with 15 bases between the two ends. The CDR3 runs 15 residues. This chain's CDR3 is CASSLVGGAGYEQFF. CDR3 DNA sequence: TGTGCCAGCAGCTTAGTAGGGGGAGCTGGCTATGAGCAGTTCTTC.

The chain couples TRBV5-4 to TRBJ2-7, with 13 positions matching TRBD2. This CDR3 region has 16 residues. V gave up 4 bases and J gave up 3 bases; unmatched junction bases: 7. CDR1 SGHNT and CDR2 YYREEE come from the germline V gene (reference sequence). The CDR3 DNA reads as TGTGCCAGCAGCCCTGGACTAGCGGGGGCCTACTACGAGCAGTACTTC. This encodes CASSPGLAGAYYEQYF.

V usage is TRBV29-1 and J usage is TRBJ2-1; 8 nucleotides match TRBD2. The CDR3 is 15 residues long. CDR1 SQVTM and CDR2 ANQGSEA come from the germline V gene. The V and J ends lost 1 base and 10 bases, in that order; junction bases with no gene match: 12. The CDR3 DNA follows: TGCAGCGTTGAAGCTTACGGGGGGGCGTCGGGCGAGCAGTTCTTC. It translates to CSVEAYGGASGEQFF.